This T cell receptor (beta chain) comes out of a study of blood T cells in healthy people across ages. The CDR3 is 18 residues long. Germline V lookup: CDR1 SGHRS, CDR2 YFSETQ. Trimming took 4 bases from V and 6 from J; bases not matched to a gene: 15. Then a second PCR, running roughly 7 to 11 cycles, was carried out with a sample-barcoded 5' primer and a J-beta primer mix. TCRdb reprocessed the 5' RACE reads via MiXCR and lists one record per CDR3 protein. The sample includes 1.5 million to 2 million distinct CDR3 sequences, 28% of them seen just once. The sequence was obtained from a woman between 25 and 40 years old in good health. The chain uses TRBV5-1 and TRBJ1-6; the match to TRBD1 covers 8 bases. Material for sequencing was blood. CDR3 bases: TGCGCCAGCAGCACCCGAGGCTCCTGGACAGGGACTAATTCACCCCTCCACTTT. Protein sequence: CASSTRGSWTGTNSPLHF. Filled out from reference TRBV5-1 and TRBJ1-6, the complete variable domain reads KAGVTQTPRYLIKTRGQQVTLSCSPISGHRSVSWYQQTPGQGLQFLFEYFSETQRNKGNFPGRFSGRQFSNSRSEMNVSTLELGDSALYLCASSTRGSWTGTNSPLHFGNGTRLTVT.